What follows are 16 T cell receptor beta chains derived from one specimen sequenced in a study of regulatory T cells in long-lasting Graves disease. Arm-PCR with iRepertoire HTBI primers amplified the CDR3 regions for these TCR beta libraries. TCRdb itself ran the multiplex PCR reads through MiXCR, one entry per CDR3 protein. This table has around 420,000 distinct CDR3 sequences, around 15% appearing once. Stated time point: newly diagnosed GD, antithyroid drugs for less than 3 months. Scientists built the TCR library using RNA that was extracted from PBMCs. The sample was peripheral blood mononuclear cells (PBMCs), taken at new diagnosis, from a patient treated with antithyroid drugs. The receptor set was obtained from a female donor with Graves disease.

This clonotype occurred many times. V is TRBV28 and J is TRBJ1-1; no clear D gene. The CDR3 contains 17 residues. V shed 5 bases and J shed 0 bases, with 19 bases lying between them. Germline CDR1 MDHEN, CDR2 SYDVKM. CDR3 nucleotide sequence: TGTGCCAGCAGTCCTACCACTATATTTGACATGAACACTGAAGCTTTCTTT. It codes for CASSPTTIFDMNTEAFF.

Concerning this clonotype: A far larger clone is only one base removed, so a read error is likely. The V and J genes are TRBV2 and TRBJ2-7; possibly TRBD2 for D (5 bases). The better agreement between TRBJ2-5 and the DNA end casts doubt on the J call. Germline V gene data show CDR1 as SNHLY and CDR2 as FYNNEI. The CDR3 is made up of 14 amino acids. The CDR3 sequence is CASSEASGEETQYF. The CDR3 coding sequence is TGTGCCAGCAGTGAGGCTAGTGGGGAGGAGACCCAGTACTTC.

For this clonotype: A single base separates this from a much larger clone, so it may be a read error. V gene TRBV5-1 combines with J gene TRBJ2-6; 10 nucleotides agree with TRBD2. Germline V gene lookup returns CDR1 SGHRS and CDR2 YFSETQ. This CDR3 spans 18 amino acids. The CDR3 nucleotides read TGCGCCGGCAGCTTGGCGGCTAGCGGGAGCTCTGGGGCCAACGTCCTGACTTTC. Residues: CAGSLAASGSSGANVLTF.

Regarding this clonotype: A much more abundant neighbour one base away suggests this may be a read error. Without the conserved terminal phenylalanine or tryptophan, this CDR3 likely stems from a read error. V gene TRBV7-9 combines with J gene TRBJ2-7; D is perhaps TRBD2 (6 bases). CDR1 is SEHNR and CDR2 is FQNEAQ in the germline V gene (reference sequence). Trimming pared 2 bases from V and 5 bases from J, leaving 13 bases between. The CDR3 runs 14 residues. CDR3 in amino acids: CASSLRRGQHEQYS. CDR3 DNA sequence: TGTGCCAGCAGCTTAAGGCGGGGCCAACACGAGCAGTACTCC.

CDR3 sequence reads: CASSSGTVLSQETQYF. The CDR3 bases are TGTGCCAGCAGTTCCGGGACTGTGTTGTCGCAAGAGACCCAGTACTTC. The chain couples TRBV27 to TRBJ2-5, with a tentative D call TRBD2 (6 bases). Germline lookup yields CDR1 MNHEY and CDR2 SMNVEV (reference sequence). The length of the CDR3 is 16 residues. Trimming stripped 4 bases from V and 2 bases from J, with 17 bases between.

This clonotype was seen many times. The gene calls are TRBV12-3 or TRBV12-4 and TRBJ2-2, with TRBD1 matching over 10 bases. The CDR3 covers 16 residues. V trimming: 6 bases; J trimming: 6 bases; junction bases outside the gene matches: 10. The CDR3 DNA is TGTGCCAGCAGCCAATGGACAGGGGGGAAGGCCGGGGAGCTGTTTTTT. Protein sequence: CASSQWTGGKAGELFF.

The sample holds many counts of this clonotype. V is TRBV5-6 and J is TRBJ1-1, with 9 nucleotides matching TRBD1. CDR1 and CDR2 from the germline V gene are SGHDT and YYEEEE. The CDR3 spans 12 residues. V trimming: 3 bases; J trimming: 7 bases; junction bases outside the gene matches: 1. Here the CDR3 DNA reads TGTGCCAGCAGCTGGGACAGGGATGAAGCTTTCTTT. Translation: CASSWDRDEAFF.

At least ten counts were recorded for this clonotype. The chain employs TRBV19 and TRBJ2-2; tentatively, D is TRBD1 or TRBD2 (5 bases each). Germline values: CDR1 LNHDA, CDR2 SQIVND (reference sequence). The CDR3 is 15 amino acids. With 1 base removed from V and 3 bases from J, the gap between germline ends came to 9 bases. CDR3 sequence reads: CASSIGDRDTGELFF. The CDR3 nucleotides read TGTGCCAGTAGTATAGGGGACCGAGACACCGGGGAGCTGTTTTTT.

V is TRBV5-1 and J is TRBJ2-5; perhaps TRBD1 as D (6 bases). CDR1 SGHRS and CDR2 YFSETQ come from the germline V gene. The CDR3 runs to 14 residues. V was trimmed by 7 bases and J by 1 base, leaving 14 bases between them. CDR3 DNA sequence: TGCGCCAGCGGACAAACAGGGCTCCAAGAGACCCAGTACTTC. Its protein is CASGQTGLQETQYF.

V usage is TRBV4-1 and J usage is TRBJ1-1; 8 nucleotides align to TRBD1. CDR3 length: 17 residues. V shed 5 bases, J shed 0 bases, and the junction held 11 bases outside the gene matches. Germline CDR1 is MGHRA and CDR2 is YSYEKL. The CDR3 protein is CASSKHYHRGVNTEAFF. In DNA form, the CDR3 reads TGCGCCAGCAGCAAACACTACCACAGGGGGGTGAACACTGAAGCTTTCTTT.

This chain links TRBV12-3 or TRBV12-4 with TRBJ1-1, with 7 bases aligning to TRBD1. This CDR3 is built from 15 residues. J gave up 0 bases and V 3 bases, and 4 bases lay outside the gene matches. Here the CDR3 DNA reads TGTGCCAGCAGTTTGGGGACAGCCTTGAACACTGAAGCTTTCTTT. Protein product: CASSLGTALNTEAFF.

This clonotype was seen many times. This rearrangement joins TRBV11-3 to TRBJ2-1; tentative D call: TRBD1 (5 bases). CDR1 is SGHNT and CDR2 is YENEEA in the germline V gene. With 1 base removed from V and 3 bases from J, the gap between germline ends came to 13 bases. The CDR3 is made up of 16 amino acids. The DNA for the CDR3 is TGTGCCAGCAGCTTAGTAGTCGCAGGACACTACAATGAGCAGTTCTTC. This encodes CASSLVVAGHYNEQFF. The whole variable domain, remainder taken from reference TRBV11-3 and TRBJ2-1, is EAGVVQSPRYKIIEKKQPVAFWCNPISGHNTLYWYLQNLGQGPELLIRYENEEAVDDSQLPKDRFSAERLKGVDSTLKIQPAELGDSAVYLCASSLVVAGHYNEQFFGPGTRLTVL.

This CDR3 is CASSFGRGYEQFF. In DNA form, the CDR3 reads TGTGCCAGCAGTTTTGGAAGGGGGTATGAGCAGTTCTTC. The rearrangement joins TRBV27 to TRBJ2-1, with D perhaps TRBD1 (6 bases). Germline V gene sequence: CDR1 MNHEY, CDR2 SMNVEV (reference sequence). The germline V and J ends were trimmed by 3 bases and 8 bases, with 11 bases remaining between them. There are 13 residues in the CDR3.

This clonotype was counted many times. J is TRBJ2-7 and V is TRBV3-1; unclear D gene. Trimming took 1 base from V and 2 from J, leaving 15 bases between them. Germline V gene data show CDR1 as LGHDT and CDR2 as YNNKEL (reference sequence). The length of the CDR3 is 16 residues. The CDR3 DNA sequence: TGTGCCAGCAGCCAAGGTTTTTCGACGGCGACCTACGAGCAGTACTTC. Its translation: CASSQGFSTATYEQYF.

This clonotype was found a few times. The CDR3 bases are TGTGCCAGCAGCTTATTTCACGGGATACAGGGAAGCACTGAAGCTTTCTTT. As protein: CASSLFHGIQGSTEAFF. V and J are TRBV5-5 and TRBJ1-1, with D perhaps TRBD1 (6 bases). CDR1 is SGHKS, CDR2 YYEKEE, per germline (reference sequence). The CDR3 length is 17 residues. V gave up 2 bases and J gave up 4 bases, with 21 bases separating them.

The rearrangement links TRBV20-1 to TRBJ1-5, with a possible D match to TRBD1 (6 bases). The germline CDR1 and CDR2 sequences are DFQATT and SNEGSKA (reference sequence). Trimming stripped 5 bases from V and 2 bases from J, with 13 bases between. The CDR3 consists of 14 residues. The CDR3 sequence is CSADVGGGNQPQHF. CDR3 DNA: TGCAGTGCTGACGTGGGGGGCGGCAATCAGCCCCAGCATTTT.